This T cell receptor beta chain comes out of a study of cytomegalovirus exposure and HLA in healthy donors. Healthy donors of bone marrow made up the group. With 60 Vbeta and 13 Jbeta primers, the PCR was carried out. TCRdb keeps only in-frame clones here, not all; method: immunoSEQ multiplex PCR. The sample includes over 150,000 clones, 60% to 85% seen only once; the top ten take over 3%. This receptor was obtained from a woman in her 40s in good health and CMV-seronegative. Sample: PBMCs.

The CDR3 bases are TGTGCCAGCAGGGCCGGGACACAGAACACTGAAGCTTTCTTT. As protein: CASRAGTQNTEAFF. The V call is TRBV2, the J call TRBJ1-1; a possible D gene is TRBD1 (6 bases). CDR3 length equals 14 residues. Germline V CDR1 and CDR2: SNHLY, FYNNEI. The V gene lost 6 bases and the J gene lost 1 base, with 12 bases spanning the gap.